These 20 T cell receptor beta chains share one sample of origin, sequenced in a study of blood T cell repertoires in COVID-19. Sequenced by immunoSEQ multiplex PCR; TCRdb stores in-frame clones only, minus some. The sample records 450,000 to 500,000 clones, around 90% being singletons. Sequencing used PBMCs or T cells enriched from blood (not recorded which). The receptors were gathered from a woman aged 18 to 35 who had recovered from COVID-19.

This chain connects TRBV7-2 to TRBJ2-7; 10 bases match TRBD2. Looked up from germline, CDR1 is SGHTA and CDR2 is FQGNSA. The J segment lost 6 bases and the V segment lost 2 bases, leaving 7 bases of the junction unmatched. This CDR3 has 15 amino acids. The CDR3 coding sequence is TGTGCCAGCAGCTTAACTAGCGGGGAGCCATTCGAGCAGTACTTC. Translated, it gives CASSLTSGEPFEQYF.

The V call is TRBV2, the J call TRBJ1-5; the match to TRBD1 covers 11 bases. Per germline, CDR1 SNHLY and CDR2 FYNNEI. This CDR3 region has 15 residues. V shed 5 bases and J 4 bases; nucleotides not matched to a gene: 4. CDR3 sequence reads: CASSWGTGGNQPQHF. The CDR3 region has the DNA TGTGCCAGCAGTTGGGGGACAGGGGGAAATCAGCCCCAGCATTTT.

This clone has just a few counts. J is TRBJ2-1 and V is TRBV19, with a tentative D call TRBD2 (6 bases). The CDR3 runs 14 residues. Trimming left V 1 base short and J 10 bases short, with 14 bases between. Germline V gives CDR1 LNHDA, CDR2 SQIVND (reference sequence). The CDR3 here is CASSIGRGRDEQFF. CDR3 sequence (DNA): TGTGCCAGTAGTATAGGGAGGGGCAGGGACGAGCAGTTCTTC.

V and J are TRBV7-2 and TRBJ2-3; D unresolved. Trimming took off 1 base at V and 0 bases at J, with 8 bases between the two ends. Germline lookup yields CDR1 SGHTA and CDR2 FQGNSA. The CDR3 runs 15 residues. CDR3 coding DNA: TGTGCCAGCAGCTTAGAGCCCTTTAGCACAGATACGCAGTATTTT. It yields the protein CASSLEPFSTDTQYF.

This chain joins TRBV10-3 and TRBJ1-1; D uncertain. Per the germline V gene, CDR1 is ENHRY and CDR2 is SYGVKD. This CDR3 is built from 13 residues. Deletions cut 8 bases from V and 2 bases from J, with 12 bases between. The CDR3 bases are TGTGCCATCTTCGGGTTCCTAAACACTGAAGCTTTCTTT. Translating it yields CAIFGFLNTEAFF.

Notes on this clone: The germline gene is not matched at one end of the junction; a read error may be the cause. The chain carries TRBV7-7 and TRBJ2-3, with D possibly matching TRBD2 (6 bases). CDR1 is SSHAT, CDR2 FNYEAQ, per germline (reference sequence). This CDR3 has 17 amino acids. The CDR3 sequence is CASSPGVQRSATDTQYF. Written as DNA, the CDR3 is TGTGCTAGCAGCCCGGGGGTCCAGCGGAGTGCCACAGATACGCAGTATTTT.

V gene TRBV2 combines with J gene TRBJ2-3; 7 bases are shared with TRBD2. The V gene's germline CDR1 is SNHLY and CDR2 FYNNEI. The V segment lost 4 bases and the J segment 1 base; nucleotides outside the gene matches: 8. The CDR3 consists of 16 residues. DNA for the CDR3: TGTGCCAGCAGTGGAGGAGCGGGGTTCCGCACAGATACGCAGTATTTT. Translation gives CASSGGAGFRTDTQYF.

On this clone itself: Other nucleotide sequences from this sample produce the same CDR3. The V call is TRBV5-1, the J call TRBJ2-1, with TRBD2 matching over 10 bases. V lost 0 bases to trimming and J lost 5 bases; unmatched junction nucleotides: 2. The CDR3 covers 15 residues. The V gene's germline CDR1 is SGHRS and CDR2 YFSETQ. This CDR3 reads CASSLVSGGNNEQFF. DNA of the CDR3: TGCGCCAGCAGCTTGGTTAGCGGGGGGAACAATGAGCAGTTCTTC. The whole variable domain, filled in from reference TRBV5-1 and TRBJ2-1, reads KAGVTQTPRYLIKTRGQQVTLSCSPISGHRSVSWYQQTPGQGLQFLFEYFSETQRNKGNFPGRFSGRQFSNSRSEMNVSTLELGDSALYLCASSLVSGGNNEQFFGPGTRLTVL.

J is TRBJ2-7 and V is TRBV15; D is unclear. The CDR3 sequence is 13 residues long. Germline CDR1 and CDR2: LNHNV and YYDKDF (reference sequence). With 5 bases removed from V and 1 base from J, the gap between germline ends came to 9 bases. CDR3 sequence reads: CATSFGLSYEQYF. The CDR3 bases are TGTGCCACCAGCTTTGGGCTTTCCTACGAGCAGTACTTC.

V gene TRBV2 combines with J gene TRBJ1-6; TRBD1 matches 7 bases. Germline V gene lookup returns CDR1 SNHLY and CDR2 FYNNEI. The CDR3 runs 16 residues. Trimming cost V 6 bases and J 9 bases; bases outside gene matches: 14. The chain's CDR3 is CASSLEIGQGGSPLHF. The CDR3 coding sequence is TGTGCCAGCAGCCTAGAGATTGGGCAGGGGGGTTCACCCCTCCACTTT.

This chain connects TRBV2 to TRBJ2-1; 11 bases align to TRBD1. V lost 6 bases, J lost 9 bases, and 10 bases stayed unmatched. Germline-derived CDR1 and CDR2 are SNHLY and FYNNEI. This CDR3 contains 15 residues. The CDR3 DNA is TGTGCCAGCAGCCGGGACAGGGGGAACTTGGGTGAGCAGTTCTTC. The encoded protein is CASSRDRGNLGEQFF.

The chain recombines TRBV19 with TRBJ1-5; maybe TRBD1 (6 bases). V gave up 4 bases and J gave up 5 bases, with 21 bases separating them. The CDR3 totals 17 residues. Germline lookup yields CDR1 LNHDA and CDR2 SQIVND (reference sequence). This CDR3 is CASSKIRLRDMDQPQHF. CDR3 sequence (DNA): TGTGCCAGTAGTAAGATCCGGCTCCGGGACATGGATCAGCCCCAGCATTTT.

Details on this clone: A junction boundary mismatches the germline segment, possibly from a read error. The J gene is TRBJ1-1, the V gene TRBV7-9; D is undetermined. Germline CDR1 reads SEHNR; CDR2 reads FQNEAQ (reference sequence). CDR3 length equals 13 residues. The CDR3 DNA follows: TGTGCCAGCAGGTTAGCCATGAACACTGAAGCTTTCTTT. It is translated as CASRLAMNTEAFF.

This chain links TRBV6-5 with TRBJ2-3; tentatively, D is TRBD2 (7 bases). CDR1 MNHEY and CDR2 SVGAGI come from the germline V gene. V was clipped by 8 bases and J by 4 bases, with 19 bases between them. This CDR3 spans 15 amino acids. CDR3 sequence reads: CASRRSLGGADTQYF. The CDR3 DNA reads as TGTGCCAGCCGGAGGAGCCTAGGGGGGGCAGATACGCAGTATTTT.

This rearrangement joins TRBV5-4 to TRBJ2-2; 7 nucleotides match TRBD1. Germline CDR1 and CDR2: SGHNT and YYREEE (reference sequence). This CDR3 spans 16 amino acids. Germline trimming cut 4 bases from V and 0 bases from J; bases unmatched to any gene: 6. The CDR3 coding sequence is TGTGCCAGCAGCAAGGGACAGAAATCGAACACCGGGGAGCTGTTTTTT. The encoded protein is CASSKGQKSNTGELFF.

The chain carries TRBV28 and TRBJ2-7; D not certain. Germline CDR1 is MDHEN and CDR2 is SYDVKM. Trimming left V 6 bases short and J 2 bases short, with 5 bases between. The length of the CDR3 is 11 residues. The CDR3 reads CASSQTYEQYF. CDR3 coding DNA: TGTGCCAGCAGCCAGACCTACGAGCAGTACTTC.

The J gene is TRBJ2-7, the V gene TRBV30, with a tentative D call TRBD2 (6 bases). V was pared by 1 base and J by 4 bases, with 17 bases between. Germline V CDR1 and CDR2: GTSNPN, SVGIG (reference sequence). The CDR3 loop spans 15 amino acids. CDR3 nucleotide sequence: TGTGCCTGGAGTGCCCTATGGAGGGGTCAATACGAGCAGTACTTC. It specifies CAWSALWRGQYEQYF. Combining the CDR3 with reference TRBV30 and TRBJ2-7 gives the whole variable domain SQTIHQWPATLVQPVGSPLSLECTVEGTSNPNLYWYRQAAGRGLQLLFYSVGIGQISSEVPQNLSASRPQDRQFILSSKKLLLSDSGFYLCAWSALWRGQYEQYFGPGTRLTVT.

This chain links TRBV4-1 with TRBJ1-5; D call uncertain. The CDR3 has 14 amino acids. V was pared by 0 bases and J by 13 bases, with 16 bases between. Germline V lookup: CDR1 MGHRA, CDR2 YSYEKL. The CDR3 DNA is TGCGCCAGCAGCCAAGATCCTAATCGGGTCTTTCAGCATTTT. It codes for CASSQDPNRVFQHF.

The V and J genes are TRBV5-6 and TRBJ2-7; tentatively, D is TRBD1 (5 bases). Trimming left V 3 bases short and J 4 bases short, with 11 bases between. CDR3 length: 13 residues. Germline assignment: CDR1 SGHDT and CDR2 YYEEEE. CDR3 sequence: CASSSTGFYEQYF. The CDR3 nucleotides read TGTGCCAGCAGCTCCACAGGTTTTTACGAGCAGTACTTC. Variable domain in full (rest from reference TRBV5-6 and TRBJ2-7): DAGVTQSPTHLIKTRGQQVTLRCSPKSGHDTVSWYQQALGQGPQFIFQYYEEEERQRGNFPDRFSGHQFPNYSSELNVNALLLGDSALYLCASSSTGFYEQYFGPGTRLTVT.

A word on this clone: Other DNA sequences in the same sample also yield this CDR3. This rearrangement joins TRBV5-1 to TRBJ1-2, with D possibly TRBD1 on 6 matching bases. V was trimmed by 2 bases and J by 4 bases, leaving 9 bases between them. The CDR3 contains 13 residues. CDR1 is SGHRS and CDR2 is YFSETQ in the germline V gene. The CDR3 is CASSLQQGYGYTF. Here the CDR3 DNA reads TGCGCCAGCAGCTTACAACAGGGCTATGGCTACACCTTC.